This TCR beta chain was profiled in a study of blood T cell repertoires in COVID-19. As originally analysed: Nucleated cell counts were estimated from reference gene primer amplification. Sequenced by immunoSEQ multiplex PCR; TCRdb stores in-frame clones only, minus some. V and J calls plus clone size are reproduced from that table; the DNA served to infer D and trimming. The sample has about 97,000 clones, nearly 90% seen once. There are 13 residues in the CDR3. CDR1 is SGHVS and CDR2 is FQNEAQ in the germline V gene. The V and J ends lost 8 bases and 7 bases, in that order; junction bases with no gene match: 10.

Sequencing input: peripheral blood. The chain couples TRBV7-8 to TRBJ1-2, with 7 bases fitting TRBD1. This clonotype was obtained from a man in his fifties or sixties with active COVID-19. In DNA form, the CDR3 reads TGTGCCAGCTGTAAGGGGGCAGGGGTTGGCTACACCTTC. Its protein is CASCKGAGVGYTF.